This TCR beta chain emerged from a study of blood T cells in healthy people across ages (dated by TCRdb to between 2014 and 2017). With regard to the full study: Template switching captured roughly one uniquely barcoded TCR beta cDNA molecule per two T cells in model experiments. Age-related changes in TCR beta repertoire diversity were measured in the study by deep sequencing normalized with unique cDNA molecular identifiers. Donors were grouped into four age groups: young (average about 15 years), middle-aged (roughly 40), aged (about 59) and long-lived (less than 85). The study analyzed two additional independent replicas of 1 million unique cDNA reads from the same blood draw for two donors, one aged 18 to 29 and one aged 80 or older. To avoid experimental bias, donors of different ages were spread randomly across the sequencing lanes. Results the study describes overall, beyond this receptor: Estimates of total diversity based on one million sequenced T cells were regarded as lower bounds and as underestimates. Bulk unsorted PBMC profiling prevented conclusive comparison of naive and antigen-experienced compartments. A strong correlation was found between observed TCR beta diversity and the percentage of naive T cells measured by flow cytometry. Observed TCR beta diversity per million T cells fell roughly linearly with age, and a significant reduction was already apparent by age about 43. Compared with the aged group, the long-lived group had more naive CD4+ T cells, fewer expanded clones and increased TCR diversity, a pattern suggesting age selection. Because donor CMV infection status was unknown, age-related changes in expanded clonotypes were potentially confounded.

In the case of this clonotype: What this receptor recognizes is not known. No per-base quality is available; no much larger clone lies one base away.

From a lookup of the germline V gene, CDR1 and CDR2 are SGHRS and YFSETQ. Its CDR3 holds 16 amino acids, cysteine through phenylalanine. The CDR3 DNA has 48 bases and is translated from base 1. Trimming removed 0 bases from V and 1 base from J, leaving 13 bases between the germline ends. Systemically healthy Caucasian individuals from Russia, approximately 39 in total and aged roughly 6 to 100 years, were included as donors. Around 10 milliliters of peripheral blood were collected from each donor into EDTA-treated Vacutainer tubes. PBMCs were isolated by Ficoll-Paque density-gradient centrifugation, with at least 7 million obtained per sample. Trizol reagent was used to extract total RNA from PBMCs, with at least 5.5 micrograms per sample. Naive CD45RAhigh/CD27high T cell percentages were measured by flow cytometry on a PBMC aliquot from every donor. Library generation was performed with 5' RACE. Instrument used: Illumina HiSeq 2500. A second PCR of about 7 to 12 cycles was run with a J-beta primer mix and a sample-barcoded 5' primer. Each TCR beta cDNA molecule received a unique molecular identifier from a template-switch 5' adaptor carrying 12 random nucleotides. At least 2.5 million CDR3-containing paired-end reads were obtained from each sample. First-strand cDNA was synthesized from all RNA with the Mint cDNA synthesis kit, primed by a TRBC-specific oligonucleotide. All cDNA was treated with uracil-DNA glycosylase and then went through a first 18-cycle PCR with the universal primers M1SS and BC2_uni_R. Concerning the study's data processing: Normalization of each sample was performed by random selection of 1 million high-quality reads, each carrying a distinct molecular identifier. Instead of being binned into consensus sequences, reads that shared molecular identifiers were thrown out. MiTCR, with a Q25 quality threshold and the strictest error-elimination algorithm, was used for CDR3 identification, clonotype clustering and error correction. Lower-bound total TCR beta diversity was estimated with a nonparametric unseen species model using Euler transformation. TCRdb reprocessing: public reads trimmed at Q25 with fastp, clones called with MiXCR, in-frame beta chains kept. For every CDR3 protein sequence, its rows merge into one entry that carries the most common genes and DNA. None of the V and J calls come from the authors' own analysis; TCRdb made them. The sample table lists around 1.5 million distinct CDR3 sequences, roughly 59% of them with a count of one. Jointly, the top ten make up 6.7% of the sample.

The sequenced sample consisted of blood. This sequence originates from a man aged 18 to 29 in good health. The chain joins TRBV5-1 to TRBJ1-1; the D gene is perhaps TRBD1, on 5 matching bases. The CDR3: CASSLVLRTQNTEAFF. The nucleotide sequence reads as follows: TGCGCCAGCAGCTTGGTGTTACGGACACAGAACACTGAAGCTTTCTTT.